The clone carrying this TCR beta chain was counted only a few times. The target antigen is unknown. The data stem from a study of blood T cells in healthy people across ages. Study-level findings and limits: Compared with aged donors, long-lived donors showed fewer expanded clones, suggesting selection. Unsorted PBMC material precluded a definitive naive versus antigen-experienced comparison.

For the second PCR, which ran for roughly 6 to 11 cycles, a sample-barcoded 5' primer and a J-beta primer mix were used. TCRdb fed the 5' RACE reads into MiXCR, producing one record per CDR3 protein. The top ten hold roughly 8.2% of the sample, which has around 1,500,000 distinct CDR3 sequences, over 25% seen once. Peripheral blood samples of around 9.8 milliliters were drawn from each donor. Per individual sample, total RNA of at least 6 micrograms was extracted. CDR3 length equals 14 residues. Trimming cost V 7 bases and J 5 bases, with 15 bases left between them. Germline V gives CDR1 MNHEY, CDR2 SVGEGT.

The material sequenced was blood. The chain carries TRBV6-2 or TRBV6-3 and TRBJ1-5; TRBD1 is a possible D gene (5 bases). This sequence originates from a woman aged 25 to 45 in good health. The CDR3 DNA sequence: TGTGCCAGCAAAACGGGGGGGGTCTATCAGCCCCAGCATTTT. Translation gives CASKTGGVYQPQHF.